A single sample is the source of the 32 T cell receptor beta chains below, sequenced in a study of molecular identifiers for immune sequencing clone quantification. TCRdb reprocessed the PCR reads with MiXCR, giving one entry per CDR3 protein. The data hold roughly 7,700 distinct CDR3 sequences, with around 31% observed a single time. The sequencing sample was made of naive CD8+ T cells from blood, with Jurkat cell RNA spiked in. The subset denotes: FACS-sorted CD8+CD4-CCR7+CD45RA+ naive T cells. The source of these receptors is a human donor in good health. Some libraries in this study had Jurkat cell RNA spiked in.

This clonotype turned up a few times. The V call is TRBV7-9, the J call TRBJ2-5, with D possibly matching TRBD2 (6 bases). The CDR3 runs 17 residues. V was cut by 5 bases and J by 6 bases, with 25 bases left in between. Per germline, CDR1 SEHNR and CDR2 FQNEAQ (reference sequence). CDR3 coding DNA: TGTGCCAGCAGCCTCCAGGTGTCGACCCCGGGGGTACAGACCCAGTACTTC. Translating gives CASSLQVSTPGVQTQYF.

In this sample, this clonotype turned up once. A clone one base away is much larger, so this may be a read error. Without the conserved terminal phenylalanine or tryptophan, this CDR3 likely stems from a read error. This chain's CDR3 is CASSLGANSPLHI. CDR3 DNA sequence: TGTGCCAGCAGCCTCGGGGCTAATTCACCCCTCCACATT. This chain uses TRBV7-6 with TRBJ1-6; tentatively, D is TRBD1 (5 bases). The V end was cut by 5 bases, the J end by 6 bases, with 8 bases between. In germline, CDR1 is SGHVS, CDR2 FNYEAQ. The CDR3 runs 13 residues.

Comments on this clonotype: At one end, the junction sequence differs from germline, possibly due to a read error. This chain connects TRBV7-9 to TRBJ1-4; a possible D gene is TRBD1 (5 bases). The CDR3 loop spans 15 amino acids. Germline CDR1 reads SEHNR; CDR2 reads FQNEAQ (reference sequence). The CDR3: CASNAPGLGEKKLSF. CDR3 DNA: TGTGCCAGCAACGCCCCGGGACTGGGGGAGAAAAAACTGTCTTTT.

This clonotype ranks as medium-sized. This rearrangement joins TRBV5-1 to TRBJ2-7; D is perhaps TRBD1 or TRBD2 (5 bases each). V was trimmed by 3 bases and J by 0 bases, leaving 10 bases between them. Germline CDR1 reads SGHRS; CDR2 reads YFSETQ. This CDR3 has 14 residues. The CDR3 nucleotides read TGCGCCAGCAGCTCGTCCGGGACCTCCTACGAGCAGTACTTC. Protein product: CASSSSGTSYEQYF. Together with reference TRBV5-1 and TRBJ2-7, the CDR3 gives the full variable domain: KAGVTQTPRYLIKTRGQQVTLSCSPISGHRSVSWYQQTPGQGLQFLFEYFSETQRNKGNFPGRFSGRQFSNSRSEMNVSTLELGDSALYLCASSSSGTSYEQYFGPGTRLTVT.

This clonotype has a handful of counts. The genes are TRBV19 and TRBJ2-7; TRBD2 aligns across 11 bases. The CDR3 consists of 16 residues. CDR1 and CDR2 from the germline V gene are LNHDA and SQIVND (reference sequence). Germline trimming cut 3 bases from V and 3 bases from J; bases unmatched to any gene: 7. The CDR3 reads CASSILRTSGYYEQYF. In DNA form, the CDR3 reads TGTGCCAGTAGTATCCTTCGGACTAGCGGGTACTACGAGCAGTACTTC.

In its sample, this clonotype is medium-sized. The rearrangement links TRBV7-9 to TRBJ1-5, with 9 bases matching TRBD1. With V trimmed by 5 bases and J by 5 bases, 4 bases remained unmatched. This CDR3 has 14 residues. Per the germline V gene, CDR1 is SEHNR and CDR2 is FQNEAQ (reference sequence). CDR3 coding DNA: TGTGCCAGCAGCGCAGACAGGGGGTATCAGCCCCAGCATTTT. This gives the protein CASSADRGYQPQHF. The full variable domain, in which reference TRBV7-9 and TRBJ1-5 provide the parts outside the CDR3, is DTGVSQNPRHKITKRGQNVTFRCDPISEHNRLYWYRQTLGQGPEFLTYFQNEAQLEKSRLLSDRFSAERPKGSFSTLEIQRTEQGDSAMYLCASSADRGYQPQHFGDGTRLSIL.

This clonotype was picked up a small number of times. The chain couples TRBV9 to TRBJ2-3; D is unclear. From germline, CDR1 is SGDLS and CDR2 YYNGEE. V lost 0 bases to trimming and J lost 4 bases, with 9 bases between them. The CDR3 runs to 14 residues. The DNA of the CDR3 is TGTGCCAGCAGCGTAGAGGAGTTCTCAGATACGCAGTATTTT. Translation gives CASSVEEFSDTQYF.

Points on this clonotype: A much more abundant neighbour one base away suggests this may be a read error. The chain carries TRBV28 and TRBJ1-2; no clear D. The ends were cut back, 5 bases at V and 0 bases at J, with 13 bases in the middle. The CDR3 covers 15 residues. Germline CDR1 is MDHEN and CDR2 is SYDVKM. CDR3 in amino acids: CASSPFVGTNYGYTF. The CDR3, as DNA: TGTGCCAGCAGTCCCTTCGTAGGGACTAACTATGGCTACACCTTC.

This clonotype was observed a handful of times. CDR3: CSASLVNTGELFF. CDR3 sequence (DNA): TGCAGTGCTAGTTTGGTAAACACCGGGGAGCTGTTTTTT. The gene calls are TRBV20-1 and TRBJ2-2; D call uncertain. The CDR3 contains 13 residues. V gave up 3 bases and J gave up 2 bases, with 7 bases separating them. Germline-derived CDR1 and CDR2 are DFQATT and SNEGSKA (reference sequence).

Turning to this clonotype: No conserved phenylalanine or tryptophan ends this CDR3, so it is likely a read error. V gene TRBV19 combines with J gene TRBJ2-4; 8 nucleotides agree with TRBD2. The V gene end was trimmed by 5 bases and the J gene end by 4 bases; junction bases not matched to a gene: 10. CDR3 length: 16 amino acids. The germline gives CDR1 LNHDA, CDR2 SQIVND (reference sequence). DNA of the CDR3: TGTGCCAGTAGTCGGAGGCGGGAGGATGGGAAAAACATTCAGTACCTC. It translates to CASSRRREDGKNIQYL.

This clonotype has a handful of counts. This chain uses TRBV6-2 or TRBV6-3 with TRBJ1-2, with TRBD1 matching 9 bases. J gave up 3 bases and V 8 bases, and 7 bases lay outside the gene matches. This CDR3 has 14 amino acids. Germline-derived CDR1 and CDR2 are MNHEY and SVGEGT. The CDR3 nucleotides read TGTGCCAGCTTGGACAGGGGAGACGACTATGGCTACACCTTC. Translation gives CASLDRGDDYGYTF.

CDR3 protein: CASSSDGTSGNTIYF. CDR3 bases: TGTGCCAGCAGCAGCGACGGTACCTCTGGAAACACCATATATTTT. The chain recombines TRBV7-2 with TRBJ1-3; no clear D gene. V shed 5 bases and J shed 0 bases, with 11 bases lying between them. Per the germline V gene, CDR1 is SGHTA and CDR2 is FQGNSA. The CDR3 has 15 amino acids.

The V and J genes are TRBV6-6 and TRBJ2-7; a weak D match, TRBD1 (6 bases). V was cut by 11 bases and J by 0 bases, with 20 bases left in between. There are 15 residues in the CDR3. Germline V gene sequence: CDR1 MNHNY, CDR2 SVGAGI (reference sequence). CDR3 sequence reads: CACSLGAVYSYEQYF. The CDR3 coding sequence is TGTGCCTGCTCTCTGGGGGCAGTATACTCCTACGAGCAGTACTTC.

The chain is built from TRBV7-3 and TRBJ1-1; no firm D call. Germline V gene data show CDR1 as SGHTA and CDR2 as FQGTGA. Trimming took off 2 bases at V and 0 bases at J, with 7 bases between the two ends. The CDR3 runs 14 residues. The CDR3 DNA reads as TGTGCCAGCAGCTTACAGGTGTTGAACACTGAAGCTTTCTTT. Its protein is CASSLQVLNTEAFF.

The chain is built from TRBV7-9 and TRBJ2-5, with D unclear. V shed 5 bases and J shed 4 bases, with 11 bases lying between them. Germline assignment: CDR1 SEHNR and CDR2 FQNEAQ (reference sequence). The CDR3 runs 13 residues. The CDR3 reads CASSRDQRETQYF. DNA of the CDR3: TGTGCCAGCAGCAGAGACCAGAGAGAGACCCAGTACTTC.

The sample holds one count of this clonotype. The CDR3 here is CASSLSDRVVSYEQYF. As DNA, the CDR3 is TGTGCCAGCAGCTTGTCGGACAGGGTAGTTTCCTACGAGCAGTACTTC. This sequence joins TRBV7-2 and TRBJ2-7; 8 nucleotides align to TRBD1. V lost 3 bases and J lost 1; bases outside the gene matches: 8. Germline CDR1 SGHTA, CDR2 FQGNSA. The CDR3 loop spans 16 amino acids.

The chain uses TRBV30 and TRBJ1-1; unclear D gene. From germline, CDR1 is GTSNPN and CDR2 SVGIG (reference sequence). Trimming left V 2 bases short and J 14 bases short, with 18 bases between. This CDR3 contains 12 residues. CDR3 sequence (DNA): TGTGCCTGGAGTCTACTCGACACAGAAGTCTTCTTT. This translates into CAWSLLDTEVFF.

As regards this clonotype: A much larger clone differs from this one at a single base, so this may be a read error. The V call is TRBV7-8, the J call TRBJ2-5, with 11 bases aligning to TRBD2. Germline V gene data show CDR1 as SGHVS and CDR2 as FQNEAQ. The CDR3 covers 16 residues. CDR3: CASSNPGLAGQETQHF. CDR3 sequence (DNA): TGTGCCAGCAGTAATCCCGGACTAGCGGGTCAAGAGACCCAGCACTTC.

This chain uses TRBV6-2 or TRBV6-3 with TRBJ2-7; no clear D gene. Looked up from germline, CDR1 is MNHEY and CDR2 is SVGEGT. The V gene lost 5 bases and the J gene lost 3 bases, with 8 bases spanning the gap. The CDR3 sequence is 12 residues long. As DNA, the CDR3 is TGTGCCAGCAGTATCCCCGGCTACGAGCAGTACTTC. It codes for CASSIPGYEQYF.

This clonotype has only a few counts. The chain uses TRBV6-1 and TRBJ1-1; D gene unclear. The germline CDR1 and CDR2 sequences are MNHNS and SASEGT. V shed 6 bases and J shed 2 bases, with 16 bases lying between them. The CDR3 runs to 15 residues. CDR3 sequence (DNA): TGTGCCAGCAGGAAGCCCGAAACCTTAAACACTGAAGCTTTCTTT. It codes for CASRKPETLNTEAFF.

In its sample, this clonotype was seen a few times. The chain uses TRBV9 and TRBJ2-5; D uncertain. The CDR3 totals 11 residues. V was cut by 3 bases and J by 7 bases, with 7 bases left in between. Germline assignment: CDR1 SGDLS and CDR2 YYNGEE. This chain's CDR3 is CASSEGLTQYF. As DNA, the CDR3 is TGTGCCAGCAGCGAAGGCCTGACCCAGTACTTC.

The rearrangement uses TRBV27 and TRBJ2-3; D possibly corresponds to TRBD2 (6 bases). The germline CDR1 and CDR2 sequences are MNHEY and SMNVEV (reference sequence). This CDR3 is built from 14 residues. Trimming removed 5 bases at V and 2 bases at J, with 11 bases between. The CDR3 here is CASSRGLFTDTQYF. DNA of the CDR3: TGTGCCAGCAGTCGCGGACTATTCACAGATACGCAGTATTTT.

Details on this clonotype: The junction and the germline gene differ at one end; a read error may be behind it. The chain recombines TRBV7-2 with TRBJ2-7; tentative D call: TRBD1 (5 bases). The CDR3 extends over 15 amino acids. Germline V CDR1 and CDR2: SGHTA, FQGNSA. Written as DNA, the CDR3 is TGTGCCAGCAGCTTGTTGTCAGGGTCCGCCTACGAGCGGTACTTC. It codes for CASSLLSGSAYERYF.

Comment on this clonotype: A much larger clone is a single base away; this may be a read error. The rearrangement joins TRBV5-1 to TRBJ1-5; D ambiguous. Germline V CDR1 and CDR2: SGHRS, YFSETQ. CDR3 size: 14 residues. The CDR3 loop reads CACSLGGNGQPQHF. The CDR3, as DNA: TGCGCCTGCAGCTTGGGTGGAAATGGGCAGCCCCAGCATTTT.

This clonotype was detected a few times. The rearrangement joins TRBV28 to TRBJ2-7, with D perhaps TRBD1 (5 bases). The CDR3 length is 18 residues. From germline, CDR1 is MDHEN and CDR2 SYDVKM. The V end lost 2 bases, the J end lost 0 bases, and 20 bases lay between the germline ends. The CDR3 here is CASSLQLGALQSSYEQYF. The CDR3 DNA reads TGTGCCAGCAGTTTACAGTTAGGGGCTCTACAAAGCTCCTACGAGCAGTACTTC.

Sample share makes this clonotype medium-sized. The chain employs TRBV5-1 and TRBJ2-7, with 9 bases matching TRBD1. J was trimmed by 6 bases and V by 0 bases; bases with no gene match: 7. Germline loops: CDR1 SGHRS, CDR2 YFSETQ. The CDR3 runs to 15 residues. The CDR3, as DNA: TGCGCCAGCAGCTTGGCCGGGACAGGGCTGGGCGAGCAGTACTTC. Translated, it gives CASSLAGTGLGEQYF.

This chain links TRBV28 with TRBJ2-7; 11 bases are shared with TRBD2. Germline assignment: CDR1 MDHEN and CDR2 SYDVKM. The V and J ends lost 7 bases and 7 bases, in that order; junction bases with no gene match: 9. The CDR3 covers 14 residues. The CDR3 spells CASTISGRAGEQYF. Here the CDR3 DNA reads TGTGCCAGCACCATTAGCGGGAGGGCCGGGGAGCAGTACTTC.

This chain connects TRBV6-6 to TRBJ2-1, with 7 nucleotides matching TRBD2. Unmatched junction bases numbered 5, after V lost 1 base and J lost 2 bases. Germline CDR1 is MNHNY and CDR2 is SVGAGI (reference sequence). CDR3 length equals 16 residues. CDR3 coding DNA: TGTGCCAGCAGTTACTTGATACTAGCGACCTACAATGAGCAGTTCTTC. Translating gives CASSYLILATYNEQFF.

This chain links TRBV27 with TRBJ1-1; D perhaps matches TRBD1 (6 bases). Germline assignment: CDR1 MNHEY and CDR2 SMNVEV (reference sequence). V was pared by 6 bases and J by 9 bases, with 11 bases between. The CDR3 length is 11 residues. The chain's CDR3 is CASSYGQKAFF. In DNA form, the CDR3 reads TGTGCCAGCAGCTATGGACAGAAAGCTTTCTTT.

The gene calls are TRBV14 and TRBJ2-3, with D hard to call. Germline CDR1 reads SGHDN; CDR2 reads FVKESK. The CDR3 is 13 amino acids. Trimming removed 4 bases from V and 4 bases from J, with 9 bases in between. The CDR3 is CASSRYRADTQYF. Written as DNA, the CDR3 is TGTGCCAGCAGCCGGTACCGGGCAGATACGCAGTATTTT.

As to this clonotype: One end of the junction is discordant with germline, which a read error may explain. This chain links TRBV6-2 or TRBV6-3 with TRBJ1-5; D unclear. The CDR3 contains 14 residues. Germline CDR1 and CDR2: MNHEY and SVGEGT. This CDR3 is CASSYVQSDQPQQF. In nucleotides, the CDR3 is TGTGCCAGCAGTTACGTTCAGAGTGATCAGCCCCAGCAATTT.

The chain is built from TRBV19 and TRBJ2-3, with a weak D call TRBD1 (6 bases). The germline V gene has CDR1 LNHDA and CDR2 SQIVND (reference sequence). V was cut by 6 bases and J by 3 bases, with 16 bases left in between. The CDR3 length is 15 residues. CDR3 in DNA: TGTGCCAGTAGGGCGAGCAGGGGTCGGACAGATACGCAGTATTTT. This codes for CASRASRGRTDTQYF.